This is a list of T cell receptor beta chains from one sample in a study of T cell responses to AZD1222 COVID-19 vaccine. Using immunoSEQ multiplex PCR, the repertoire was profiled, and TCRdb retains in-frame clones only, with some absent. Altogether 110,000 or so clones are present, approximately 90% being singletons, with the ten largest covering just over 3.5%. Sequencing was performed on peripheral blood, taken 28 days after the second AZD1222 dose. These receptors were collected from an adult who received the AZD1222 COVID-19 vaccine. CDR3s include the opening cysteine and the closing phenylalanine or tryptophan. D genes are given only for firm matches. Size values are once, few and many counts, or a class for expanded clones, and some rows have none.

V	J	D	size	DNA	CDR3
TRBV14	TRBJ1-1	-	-	TGTGCCAGCAGCCAAGATGGGGGCAGGTGGGACACTGAAGCTTTCTTT	CASSQDGGRWDTEAFF
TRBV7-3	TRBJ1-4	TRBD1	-	TGTGCCAGCAGCTCCGGGACAGCAACTAATGAAAAACTGTTTTTT	CASSSGTATNEKLFF
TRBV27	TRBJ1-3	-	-	TGTGCCAGCAGTCCCCTAGGACAGCTCTCTGGAAACACCATATATTTT	CASSPLGQLSGNTIYF
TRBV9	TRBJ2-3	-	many	TGTGCCAGCAGCGTAGAAGGGTCAAAGATAGATACGCAGTATTTT	CASSVEGSKIDTQYF
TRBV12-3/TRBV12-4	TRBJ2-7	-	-	TGTGCCAGCAGTCGACTCTACGAGCAGTACTTC	CASSRLYEQYF
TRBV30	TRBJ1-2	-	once	TGTGCCTGGAGTAACTCACGGACAGCACCCTATGGCTACACCTTC	CAWSNSRTAPYGYTF
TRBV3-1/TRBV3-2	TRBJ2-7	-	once	TGTGCCAGCGGGTCTAGGGAGCAGTACTTC	CASGSREQYF
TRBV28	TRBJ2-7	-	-	TGTGCCAGCAGTGAGGGAGTTCTGGACGAGCAGTACTTC	CASSEGVLDEQYF
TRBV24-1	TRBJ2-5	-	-	TGTGCCACCAGTGATTTTGGGGGGTTTAAGAGGGAAGAGACCCAGTACTTC	CATSDFGGFKREETQYF
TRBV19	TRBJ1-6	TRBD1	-	TGTGCCAGTCCGGACAGGTCACCCCTCCACTTT	CASPDRSPLHF
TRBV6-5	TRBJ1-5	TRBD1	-	TGTGCCAGCAGACGGACAGGGGTTCAGCCCCAGCATTTT	CASRRTGVQPQHF
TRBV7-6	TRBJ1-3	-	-	TGTGCCAGCAGCTTAAACGGACGGGCGCTCTCGCGAAACACCATATATTTT	CASSLNGRALSRNTIYF
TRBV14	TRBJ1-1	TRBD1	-	TGTGCCAGCAGCCAGGAGACAGGGTTTGAAGCTTTCTTT	CASSQETGFEAFF
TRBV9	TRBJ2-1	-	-	TGTGCCAGCAGCCGTCCGGGCTACAATGAGCAGTTCTTC	CASSRPGYNEQFF
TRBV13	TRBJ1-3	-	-	TGTGCCAGCAGCTTCACAGGCACGGGAAACACCATATATTTT	CASSFTGTGNTIYF
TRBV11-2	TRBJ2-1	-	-	TGTGCCAGCAGCTTCCAGGGCGAGGTTTGGGCCAACAACAATGAGCAGTTCTTC	CASSFQGEVWANNNEQFF
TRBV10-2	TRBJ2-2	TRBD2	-	TGCGCCAGCGGGGAAGCGGGGGCGAACACCGGGGAGCTGTTTTTT	CASGEAGANTGELFF
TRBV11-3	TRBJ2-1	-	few	TGTGCCAGCAGCTCTATGGGGTCCTCCAATGAGCAGTTCTTC	CASSSMGSSNEQFF
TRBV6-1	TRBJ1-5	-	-	TGTGCCAGCAGTGAAGCGCCGGCAGGGGCCAATCAGCCCCAGCATTTT	CASSEAPAGANQPQHF
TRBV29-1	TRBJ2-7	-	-	TGCAGCGTTGAGGACTTACACTCCTACGAGCAGTACTTC	CSVEDLHSYEQYF
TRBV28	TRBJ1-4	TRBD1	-	TGTGCCAGCAGATTCAGGGGGGAAGAAAAACTGTTTTTT	CASRFRGEEKLFF
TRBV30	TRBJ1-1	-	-	TGTGCCTGGAGGGGGCCTGAAGCTTTCTTT	CAWRGPEAFF
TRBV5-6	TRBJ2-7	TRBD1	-	TGTGCCAGCAGCCGCACCGGGACAGGCCTCAACGAGCAGTACTTC	CASSRTGTGLNEQYF
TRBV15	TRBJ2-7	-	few	TGTGCCACCGCCCCACTAGGATCCTACGAGCAGTACTTC	CATAPLGSYEQYF
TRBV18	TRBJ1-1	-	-	TGTGCCAGCTCGCGCCAGGACAGCAACACTGAAGCTTTCTTT	CASSRQDSNTEAFF
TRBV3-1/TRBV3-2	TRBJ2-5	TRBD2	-	TGTGCCAGCAGCCAAGGCTACGGGAGGGAGACCCAGTACTTC	CASSQGYGRETQYF
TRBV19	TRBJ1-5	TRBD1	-	TGTGCCAGTATTACCGACAGGGGCCACCCTCCTGAGAGCAATCAGCCCCAGCATTTT	CASITDRGHPPESNQPQHF
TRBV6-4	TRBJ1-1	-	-	TGTGCCAGCAGTGCCCAGGATTCGGCTGAAGCTTTCTTT	CASSAQDSAEAFF
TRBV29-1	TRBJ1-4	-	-	TGCAGCGTTATCGGGGGAAATGAAAAACTGTTTTTT	CSVIGGNEKLFF
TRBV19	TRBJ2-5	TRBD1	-	TGTGCCAGTAGTAGGGGCTGGGACAGTGACGAGACCCAGTACTTC	CASSRGWDSDETQYF
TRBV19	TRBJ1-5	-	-	TGTGCCAGTGCCCAGGACCGAGACATCAATCAGCCCCAGCATTTT	CASAQDRDINQPQHF
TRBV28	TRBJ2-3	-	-	TGTGCCAGCAGTTTAGTAAGTAGCGGCATTGCTAGCACAGATACGCAGTATTTT	CASSLVSSGIASTDTQYF
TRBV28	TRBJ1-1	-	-	TGTGCCAGCAGTTTATGGCAGGAAGCTTTCTTT	CASSLWQEAFF
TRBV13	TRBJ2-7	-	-	TGTGCCAGCAGCTTAGTACGCGACGAGCAGTACTTC	CASSLVRDEQYF
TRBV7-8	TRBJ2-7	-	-	TGTGCCAGCAGCCCTACCCCGGGACAAGCCTACGAGCAGTACTTC	CASSPTPGQAYEQYF
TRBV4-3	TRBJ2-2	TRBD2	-	TGCGCCAGCAGCCAAGATTCGGCGGGAGGGCCCTCCGGGGAGCTGTTTTTT	CASSQDSAGGPSGELFF
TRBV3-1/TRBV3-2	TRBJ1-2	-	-	TGTGCCAGCAGCCTCGGGAAGCCGACGGGGAGGTATGGCTACACCTTC	CASSLGKPTGRYGYTF
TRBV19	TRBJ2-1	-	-	TGTGCCAGTAGTCCTCAGCCGGGATTTCACTTAAATGAGCAGTTCTTC	CASSPQPGFHLNEQFF
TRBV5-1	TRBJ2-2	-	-	TGCGCCAGCAGCAACTTCGGCTGGGGGACCGGGGAGCTGTTTTTT	CASSNFGWGTGELFF
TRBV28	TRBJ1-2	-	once	TGTGCCTCCAGTCCCGGGGAAAGTGATGGCTACACCTTC	CASSPGESDGYTF
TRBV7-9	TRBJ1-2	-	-	TGTGCCAGCAGCGAAAATAGCAGGGTCGGCTACACCTTC	CASSENSRVGYTF
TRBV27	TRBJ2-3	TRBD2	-	TGTGCCAGCAGTGGGCTAGCGGGACGATCGAGTCCAGATACGCAGTATTTT	CASSGLAGRSSPDTQYF
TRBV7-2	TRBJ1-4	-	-	TGTGCCAGCAGCCTTTCTGGATCACATAATGAAAAACTGTTTTTT	CASSLSGSHNEKLFF
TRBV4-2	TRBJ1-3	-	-	TGTGCCAGCAGCCCTTCACACGGGCCTGGAAACACCATATATTTT	CASSPSHGPGNTIYF
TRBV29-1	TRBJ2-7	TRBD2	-	TGCAGCGTCCGACTAGCGGGGGAGCAGTACTTC	CSVRLAGEQYF
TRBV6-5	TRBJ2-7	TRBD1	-	TGTGCCAGCAGGCGGGACAGGGCCATCAACTACGAGCAGTACTTC	CASRRDRAINYEQYF
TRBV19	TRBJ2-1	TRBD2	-	TGTGCCAGTAGTATTTTCACGGGGACTAGCGGTCTCAATGAGCAGTTCTTC	CASSIFTGTSGLNEQFF
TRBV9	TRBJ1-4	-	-	TGTGCCAGCAGCAGGGACGAAAAACTGTTTTTT	CASSRDEKLFF
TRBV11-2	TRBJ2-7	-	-	TGTGCCAGCAGCTTGCAGGGGCCCTGGGAGCAGTACTTC	CASSLQGPWEQYF
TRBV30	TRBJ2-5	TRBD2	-	TGTGCCTGGAGTCCACGAGCGGGGGGGAGCGGGACCCAGTACTTC	CAWSPRAGGSGTQYF